One and the same sample provided the 21 T cell receptor beta chains below, sequenced in a study of T-cell reconstitution after alpha-beta-depleted transplantation in children. The TCRbeta library was prepared with unique molecular identifiers. In TCRdb, the PCR reads were re-called with MiXCR into one record per CDR3 protein. Among 490,000 or so distinct CDR3 sequences listed, around 13% were seen once. Sample: PBMCs from the stem cell graft donor, taken from the stem cell graft. These receptors all come from a human donor who donated a stem cell graft to a child with combined immunodeficiency.

This clonotype was picked up a small number of times. The chain uses TRBV5-1 and TRBJ2-1; tentative D call: TRBD2 (5 bases). Germline V gene data show CDR1 as SGHRS and CDR2 as YFSETQ. Trimming removed 5 bases from V and 1 base from J, with 10 bases in between. The CDR3 contains 14 residues. The CDR3 DNA is TGCGCCAGCAGAGCGGAACCTTCCTACAATGAGCAGTTCTTC. Amino acids: CASRAEPSYNEQFF.

V usage is TRBV7-2 and J usage is TRBJ2-7; tentatively, D is TRBD1 or TRBD2 (5 bases each). The CDR3 totals 16 residues. CDR1 and CDR2 (germline): SGHTA, FQGNSA. Trimming removed 1 base from V and 2 bases from J, with 15 bases in between. In nucleotides, the CDR3 is TGTGCCAGCAGCTTAGTCTTTGGGGGACCAACCTACGAGCAGTACTTC. This encodes CASSLVFGGPTYEQYF.

As to this clonotype: A much larger clone lies one base from this, so it may be a read error. The conserved phenylalanine or tryptophan normally closing the CDR3 is absent here, so this likely arose from a read error. This chain links TRBV12-3 or TRBV12-4 with TRBJ2-3; 11 bases agree with TRBD2. CDR3 length: 16 amino acids. V dropped 5 bases and J dropped 5; count of bases not matched to a gene: 9. CDR3 residues: CASSASSGGAVDTQYY. As DNA, the CDR3 is TGTGCCAGCAGTGCCAGTAGCGGGGGGGCGGTAGATACGCAGTATTAT.

This clonotype was counted ten times or more. This chain uses TRBV12-3 or TRBV12-4 with TRBJ2-1, with D uncertain. The V end was cut by 2 bases, the J end by 9 bases, with 11 bases between. This CDR3 comprises 13 residues. CDR3 residues: CASSLSQVGEQFF. The CDR3 region has the DNA TGTGCCAGCAGTTTATCGCAGGTGGGTGAGCAGTTCTTC.

This clonotype was recorded at least ten times. The rearrangement joins TRBV12-3 or TRBV12-4 to TRBJ2-1; D gene uncertain. The CDR3 contains 13 residues. Deletions cut 6 bases from V and 6 bases from J, with 12 bases between. CDR3 in amino acids: CASSRGIGNEQFF. CDR3 bases: TGTGCCAGCAGCCGTGGAATTGGCAATGAGCAGTTCTTC.

The rearrangement links TRBV12-3 or TRBV12-4 to TRBJ2-3; TRBD2 agrees at 10 bases. The length of the CDR3 is 19 residues. V lost 3 bases, J lost 3 bases, and 15 bases stayed unmatched. Here the CDR3 reads CASSFPFGAGGPRTDTQYF. In DNA, the CDR3 is TGTGCCAGCAGTTTCCCTTTCGGAGCGGGAGGGCCAAGGACAGATACGCAGTATTTT.

The V call is TRBV7-3, the J call TRBJ2-5; tentatively, D is TRBD1 (5 bases). V shed 6 bases and J shed 5 bases, with 13 bases lying between them. Germline CDR1 SGHTA, CDR2 FQGTGA. The CDR3 has 13 residues. The CDR3 bases are TGTGCCAGCAGTTGGTTTGGGGCTGAGACCCAGTACTTC. Protein product: CASSWFGAETQYF.

This clonotype turned up a few times. The rearrangement joins TRBV28 to TRBJ1-1; 9 nucleotides align to TRBD1. The CDR3 loop spans 21 amino acids. The V gene end was trimmed by 1 base and the J gene end by 1 base; junction bases not matched to a gene: 19. The germline CDR1 and CDR2 sequences are MDHEN and SYDVKM. As DNA, the CDR3 is TGTGCCAGCAGTTTATACCTATTGTCCGGGACAGGGTCCTCGAGGAACACTGAAGCTTTCTTT. It encodes CASSLYLLSGTGSSRNTEAFF.

This clonotype was observed a handful of times. The chain couples TRBV4-3 to TRBJ1-2; D remains ambiguous. The CDR3 has 15 amino acids. The germline gives CDR1 LGHNA, CDR2 YSLEER. Trimming removed 1 base at V and 0 bases at J, with 9 bases between. The CDR3 is CASSQGSVTNYGYTF. DNA for the CDR3: TGCGCCAGCAGCCAAGGTTCCGTCACTAACTATGGCTACACCTTC.

Many counts were recorded for this clonotype. The rearrangement links TRBV2 to TRBJ2-1; TRBD2 is a possible D gene (6 bases). This CDR3 has 11 amino acids. The germline V and J ends were trimmed by 6 bases and 7 bases, with 7 bases remaining between them. Germline values: CDR1 SNHLY, CDR2 FYNNEI. DNA of the CDR3: TGTGCCAGCAGGGAGGGAAATGAGCAGTTCTTC. This codes for CASREGNEQFF.

In its sample, this clonotype was seen many times. The J gene is TRBJ2-1, the V gene TRBV7-9; no clear D. CDR1 is SEHNR, CDR2 FQNEAQ, per germline (reference sequence). The CDR3 loop spans 12 amino acids. The ends were cut back, 1 base at V and 9 bases at J, with 7 bases in the middle. CDR3 sequence: CASSLGIGEQFF. DNA of the CDR3: TGTGCCAGCAGCTTAGGTATCGGTGAGCAGTTCTTC.

This clonotype appeared many times. The chain links TRBV5-1 to TRBJ1-5; D may be TRBD1 (6 bases). Trimming pared 4 bases from V and 3 bases from J, leaving 14 bases between. There are 15 residues in the CDR3. Germline V CDR1 and CDR2: SGHRS, YFSETQ. The CDR3 bases are TGCGCCAGCAGCCCCGGGACAAATTCCAATCAGCCCCAGCATTTT. As protein: CASSPGTNSNQPQHF.

In its sample, this clonotype was seen many times. V and J are TRBV29-1 and TRBJ1-1, with D unresolved. V was shortened by 4 bases and J by 4 bases, with 16 bases between the two germline ends. Germline values: CDR1 SQVTM, CDR2 ANQGSEA. The CDR3 loop spans 14 amino acids. The CDR3 nucleotides read TGCAGCGTTGCCTTTCCCGGAACGGGCACTGAAGCTTTCTTT. As protein: CSVAFPGTGTEAFF.

Ten or more counts support this clonotype. J is TRBJ2-5 and V is TRBV5-1, with a possible D match to TRBD1 (6 bases). The V gene's germline CDR1 is SGHRS and CDR2 YFSETQ. The CDR3 runs to 15 residues. The V gene lost 3 bases and the J gene lost 2 bases, with 14 bases spanning the gap. In nucleotides, the CDR3 is TGCGCCAGCAGCTGGGACGACAGGAAACAAGAGACCCAGTACTTC. Translation gives CASSWDDRKQETQYF.

The CDR3 is CATSGSAGDYNEQFF. The CDR3 DNA reads as TGTGCCACCAGTGGTTCCGCGGGAGACTACAATGAGCAGTTCTTC. This rearrangement joins TRBV24-1 to TRBJ2-1, with TRBD2 matching 7 bases. The CDR3 extends over 15 amino acids. The V gene's germline CDR1 is KGHDR and CDR2 SFDVKD. V gave up 5 bases and J gave up 3 bases; unmatched junction bases: 6.

This chain joins TRBV5-1 and TRBJ2-3; D remains ambiguous. The length of the CDR3 is 14 residues. The V and J ends lost 2 bases and 6 bases respectively, with 13 bases between them. The germline gives CDR1 SGHRS, CDR2 YFSETQ. CDR3 nucleotide sequence: TGCGCCAGCAGCTTAAACTTAGTAACGGATACGCAGTATTTT. This gives the protein CASSLNLVTDTQYF.

The V gene is TRBV12-3 or TRBV12-4, the J gene TRBJ2-2; D possibly corresponds to TRBD1 (5 bases). Trimming shortened V by 3 bases and J by 5 bases, and 19 bases separated the two germline ends. The CDR3 contains 17 residues. The CDR3 protein is CASSFRSAGPLTGELFF. In DNA, the CDR3 is TGTGCCAGCAGTTTTCGGTCAGCAGGGCCCCTTACCGGGGAGCTGTTTTTT.

This clonotype was seen at least ten times. V and J are TRBV12-3 or TRBV12-4 and TRBJ2-5; no clear D gene. The CDR3 spans 13 residues. V lost 2 bases and J 3 bases, leaving 7 bases between the germline ends. In nucleotides, the CDR3 is TGTGCCAGCAGTTTAATAGGAGAAGAGACCCAGTACTTC. Protein product: CASSLIGEETQYF.

The table lists this clonotype with many counts. This chain connects TRBV27 to TRBJ2-5; D may be TRBD2 (6 bases). Trimming took 6 bases from V and 0 from J, leaving 11 bases between them. The CDR3 is 14 amino acids. Per germline, CDR1 MNHEY and CDR2 SMNVEV (reference sequence). The CDR3 sequence: CASRREWYQETQYF. CDR3 DNA sequence: TGTGCCAGCAGACGGGAGTGGTACCAAGAGACCCAGTACTTC.

The genes are TRBV11-2 and TRBJ2-1, with 13 bases matching TRBD2. Germline CDR1 and CDR2: SGHAT and FQNNGV. This CDR3 spans 15 amino acids. V gave up 6 bases and J gave up 7 bases; unmatched junction bases: 6. CDR3 sequence: CASSETSGRINEQFF. In nucleotides, the CDR3 is TGTGCCAGCAGTGAGACTAGCGGGAGGATAAATGAGCAGTTCTTC.

This clonotype was counted only a few times. The V gene is TRBV12-3 or TRBV12-4, the J gene TRBJ2-1, with 7 bases identical to TRBD2. The CDR3 spans 14 residues. Trimming took 4 bases from V and 3 from J; bases not matched to a gene: 3. The CDR3 sequence: CASSSLADYNEQFF. CDR3 sequence (DNA): TGTGCCAGCAGTTCCCTAGCGGACTACAATGAGCAGTTCTTC.